This entry lists 15 T cell receptor beta chains sequenced from one sample in a study of T cell changes during pregnancy in multiple sclerosis. Profiled with immunoSEQ multiplex PCR; TCRdb holds only in-frame clones, not every one. Of tens of thousands of clones listed, about 92% were seen once; the top ten hold 0.5% to 0.65%. Sequencing used CD4+ T cells from peripheral blood mononuclear cells, obtained in the third trimester of pregnancy. The source is a female donor with multiple sclerosis, enrolled in a pregnancy study.

V is TRBV6-5 and J is TRBJ2-1; tentatively, D is TRBD2 (6 bases). The CDR3 has 15 residues. The V gene lost 0 bases and the J gene lost 4 bases, with 10 bases spanning the gap. CDR1 and CDR2 (germline): MNHEY, SVGAGI. The CDR3: CASSYSSGGYNEQFF. CDR3 DNA sequence: TGTGCCAGCAGTTACTCTAGCGGAGGTTACAATGAGCAGTTCTTC.

This clone was detected only a few times. The chain employs TRBV6-1 and TRBJ1-4; 11 nucleotides match TRBD1. The length of the CDR3 is 13 residues. V lost 7 bases to trimming and J lost 7 bases; unmatched junction nucleotides: 2. From germline, CDR1 is MNHNS and CDR2 SASEGT. The CDR3 sequence is CASKDRGLEKLFF. The CDR3 DNA reads TGTGCCAGCAAGGACAGGGGGCTTGAAAAACTGTTTTTT.

The V call is TRBV7-9, the J call TRBJ2-3, with D tentatively TRBD1 (6 bases). This CDR3 has 15 residues. V shed 5 bases and J shed 1 base, with 13 bases lying between them. Per the germline V gene, CDR1 is SEHNR and CDR2 is FQNEAQ (reference sequence). CDR3 DNA sequence: TGTGCCAGCAGCACCTGGGACACCCGCACAGATACGCAGTATTTT. This codes for CASSTWDTRTDTQYF.

The J gene is TRBJ2-7, the V gene TRBV10-2; D is perhaps TRBD2 (6 bases). Germline CDR1 WSHSY, CDR2 SAAADI. The V and J ends lost 3 bases and 4 bases respectively, with 16 bases between them. The CDR3 has 15 amino acids. CDR3 loop: CASSEGRGWSYEQYF. The CDR3 DNA sequence: TGCGCCAGCAGTGAAGGGCGGGGTTGGAGTTACGAGCAGTACTTC.

This clone has only one observation. This sequence joins TRBV10-3 and TRBJ2-1, with D possibly TRBD2 on 5 matching bases. This CDR3 is built from 15 residues. Per germline, CDR1 ENHRY and CDR2 SYGVKD. V lost 2 bases, J lost 12 bases, and 20 bases lay in between. The DNA for the CDR3 is TGTGCCATCAGTGAGAGAGAAGCATACAATGAGGGGCAGTTCTTC. Protein: CAISEREAYNEGQFF.

The CDR3 nucleotides read TGTGCCATCCGTTACCAGCCTCGGGACAGGGGGAGCACAGATACGCAGTATTTT. Translation gives CAIRYQPRDRGSTDTQYF. This chain links TRBV10-3 with TRBJ2-3; 11 positions match TRBD1. Germline V gene data show CDR1 as ENHRY and CDR2 as SYGVKD. This CDR3 comprises 18 residues. The ends lost 8 bases at V and 0 bases at J; junction bases unmatched: 13.

The chain couples TRBV7-2 to TRBJ2-1; D unresolved. The V end was cut by 3 bases, the J end by 0 bases, with 9 bases between. From germline, CDR1 is SGHTA and CDR2 FQGNSA. This CDR3 is built from 15 residues. CDR3 residues: CASSLSWSSYNEQFF. The CDR3 DNA follows: TGTGCCAGCAGCTTGAGCTGGAGCTCCTACAATGAGCAGTTCTTC.

The chain combines TRBV7-8 with TRBJ2-7, with 9 nucleotides matching TRBD1. The length of the CDR3 is 14 residues. The V segment lost 3 bases and the J segment 3 bases; nucleotides outside the gene matches: 3. Germline V CDR1 and CDR2: SGHVS, FQNEAQ. CDR3 region: CASSFGTGLYEQYF. The CDR3 DNA follows: TGTGCCAGCAGCTTCGGGACAGGGCTCTACGAGCAGTACTTC.

This clone was seen only a few times. The chain recombines TRBV4-2 with TRBJ2-2; 10 bases line up with TRBD1. This CDR3 has 17 residues. The ends lost 4 bases at V and 7 bases at J; junction bases unmatched: 12. Germline V gene lookup returns CDR1 LGHNA and CDR2 YNFKEQ. CDR3 residues: CASSRPSGGQGYGELFF. CDR3 DNA: TGTGCCAGCAGCCGACCGAGCGGGGGACAGGGGTACGGGGAGCTGTTTTTT.

The chain has TRBV9 and TRBJ2-3; a weak D match, TRBD2 (5 bases). This CDR3 is built from 16 residues. V lost 6 bases and J 0 bases, leaving 17 bases between the germline ends. Germline V gives CDR1 SGDLS, CDR2 YYNGEE. The CDR3 coding sequence is TGTGCCAGCACCCCCCGAGGGCCTCCTAGCACAGATACGCAGTATTTT. As protein: CASTPRGPPSTDTQYF. Drawing the rest from reference TRBV9 and TRBJ2-3, the complete variable domain is DSGVTQTPKHLITATGQRVTLRCSPRSGDLSVYWYQQSLDQGLQFLIQYYNGEERAKGNILERFSAQQFPDLHSELNLSSLELGDSALYFCASTPRGPPSTDTQYFGPGTRLTVL.

The chain employs TRBV25-1 and TRBJ1-4; D is unclear. The CDR3 sequence is 13 residues long. The V end was cut by 1 base, the J end by 5 bases, with 5 bases between. Per germline, CDR1 MGHDK and CDR2 SYGVNS. The CDR3 region has the DNA TGTGCCAGCAGTGAATTCGGGAATGAAAAACTGTTTTTT. Translated: CASSEFGNEKLFF.

The CDR3 here is CASRLGQRNEKLFF. The CDR3 nucleotides read TGTGCCAGCAGACTAGGACAGCGTAATGAAAAACTGTTTTTT. J is TRBJ1-4 and V is TRBV2; tentatively, D is TRBD1 (6 bases). The length of the CDR3 is 14 residues. The V end was cut by 6 bases, the J end by 4 bases, with 12 bases between. Germline-derived CDR1 and CDR2 are SNHLY and FYNNEI.

V usage is TRBV11-2 and J usage is TRBJ2-1; D might be TRBD1 (6 bases). Germline V gene data show CDR1 as SGHAT and CDR2 as FQNNGV. The ends were cut back, 4 bases at V and 0 bases at J, with 25 bases in the middle. The CDR3 loop spans 20 amino acids. CDR3 residues: CASSSEAGTSYRGSYNEQFF. In nucleotides, the CDR3 is TGTGCCAGCAGCTCAGAGGCCGGGACAAGTTATAGGGGCTCCTACAATGAGCAGTTCTTC.

The chain employs TRBV11-1 and TRBJ2-1; TRBD2 matches at 13 bases. The V gene end was trimmed by 0 bases and the J gene end by 9 bases; junction bases not matched to a gene: 2. CDR3 size: 15 residues. Germline V gene data show CDR1 as SGHAT and CDR2 as FQDESV (reference sequence). CDR3: CASSLALAGGVEQFF. The CDR3, as DNA: TGTGCCAGCAGCTTAGCACTAGCGGGAGGGGTTGAGCAGTTCTTC. Full variable domain (outside the CDR3, taken from reference TRBV11-1 and TRBJ2-1): EAEVAQSPRYKITEKSQAVAFWCDPISGHATLYWYRQILGQGPELLVQFQDESVVDDSQLPKDRFSAERLKGVDSTLKIQPAELGDSAMYLCASSLALAGGVEQFFGPGTRLTVL.

The genes are TRBV4-3 and TRBJ2-2, with 13 nucleotides matching TRBD2. The germline gives CDR1 LGHNA, CDR2 YSLEER. This CDR3 has 17 amino acids. Trimming cost V 3 bases and J 7 bases; bases outside gene matches: 8. CDR3: CASSQGTSGGAHGELFF. As DNA, the CDR3 is TGCGCCAGCAGCCAGGGTACTAGCGGGGGGGCCCACGGGGAGCTGTTTTTT.